Described below is a single TCR beta chain sequence and its context. What it binds is unknown. These data belong to a study of CD8 T cells in ankylosing spondylitis. Overall study findings and caveats: The clones that were linked to disease were reported to be significantly enriched in matched synovial fluid samples from ankylosing spondylitis patients. Earlier authors reported some of these motif variants in reactive arthritis synovial fluid and blood.

V lost 5 bases to trimming and J lost 4 bases; unmatched junction nucleotides: 6. The CDR3 loop spans 14 amino acids. Germline lookup yields CDR1 SGHTA and CDR2 FQGNSA. Using quantitative 5'-RACE with molecular barcodes, the authors made TCR beta libraries. TCRdb re-analysed the 5' RACE reads in MiXCR, keeping a single row per CDR3 protein. The table includes just under 350,000 distinct CDR3 sequences, under 15% detected once. The sequenced sample consisted of blood, either unsorted or a sorted T cell fraction (not recorded which). The chain has TRBV7-2 and TRBJ1-1; 8 nucleotides match TRBD1. This clonotype was obtained from a male donor with ankylosing spondylitis or in good health (not recorded which). The CDR3, as DNA: TGTGCCAGCAGCCGGGACAGGTGGGGCACTGAAGCTTTCTTT. Translation: CASSRDRWGTEAFF.